This T cell receptor beta chain appears in the sequencing data of a study of T cell repertoires in cytomegalovirus infection. As for this clonotype: Its antigen is still unknown.

Trimming removed 3 bases from V and 5 bases from J, with 17 bases in between. Germline-derived CDR1 and CDR2 are MGHRA and YSYEKL. This CDR3 is 17 amino acids long. TCRdb re-called the reads through MiXCR, storing one row per CDR3 protein. Counted here are hundreds of thousands of distinct CDR3 sequences, 25% to 30% occurring once; the ten biggest clones make up 15% to 25%. This chain uses TRBV4-1 with TRBJ1-6; D is unclear. Material: cultured PBMCs, obtained from culture after CMV antigen stimulation. This receptor was identified in a human donor in good health (CMV status not recorded). Some clones in this sample may be carry-over from other donors' samples. CDR3 in DNA: TGCGCCAGCAGCCAGGATAGACTCCAGTGGGATAATTCACCCCTCCACTTT. Protein sequence: CASSQDRLQWDNSPLHF.